The subject of this entry is one T cell receptor (beta chain). The germline V gene has CDR1 SGDLS and CDR2 YYNGEE. CDR3 length: 16 residues. V gave up 0 bases and J gave up 2 bases, with 12 bases separating them. Clones were read by immunoSEQ multiplex PCR, and TCRdb kept only the in-frame ones, dropping some. There are tens of thousands of clones in the sample; around nine tenths occur only once, and approximately 5% lies in the top ten. The sample comes from a study of T cell responses to AZD1222 COVID-19 vaccine. The V and J genes are TRBV9 and TRBJ2-1; perhaps TRBD1 as D (5 bases). The material sequenced was peripheral blood, taken 28 days after the second AZD1222 dose. The origin of this receptor is an adult who received the AZD1222 COVID-19 vaccine. The CDR3 region is CASSVGAGNTYNEQFF. The CDR3, as DNA: TGTGCCAGCAGCGTAGGAGCAGGGAACACCTACAATGAGCAGTTCTTC.